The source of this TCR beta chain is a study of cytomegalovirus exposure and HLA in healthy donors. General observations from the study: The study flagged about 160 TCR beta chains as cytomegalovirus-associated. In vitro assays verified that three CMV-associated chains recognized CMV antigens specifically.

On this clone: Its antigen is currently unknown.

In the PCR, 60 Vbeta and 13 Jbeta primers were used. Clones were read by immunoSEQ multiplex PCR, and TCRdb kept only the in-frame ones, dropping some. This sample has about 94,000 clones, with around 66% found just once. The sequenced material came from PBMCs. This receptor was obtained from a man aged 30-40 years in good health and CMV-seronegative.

The CDR3 DNA is TGTGCCACCAGCACCTACCGTGAAGCTTTCTTT. This translates into CATSTYREAFF. The chain employs TRBV15 and TRBJ1-1, with D uncertain. Per the germline V gene, CDR1 is LNHNV and CDR2 is YYDKDF (reference sequence). This CDR3 has 11 amino acids. V lost 4 bases and J lost 7, with 7 bases in between.